This T cell receptor beta chain was identified during a study of T cell responses to AZD1222 COVID-19 vaccine. General study points: All repertoire sampling was performed exclusively after the peak T cell response.

In regard to this clone: Antigen unknown.

TCRdb keeps only in-frame clones here, not all; method: immunoSEQ multiplex PCR. Among roughly 110,000 clones, 87% were seen once, and the ten largest hold approximately 4.8%. The CDR3 has 14 amino acids. Trimming took 1 base from V and 4 from J; bases not matched to a gene: 3. Germline CDR1 and CDR2: GTSNPN and SVGIG (reference sequence). The rearrangement links TRBV30 to TRBJ2-7; 11 nucleotides match TRBD2. Here the sequenced sample was peripheral blood, taken 28 days after the second AZD1222 dose. The receptor's source is an adult who received the AZD1222 COVID-19 vaccine. The CDR3 coding sequence is TGTGCCTGGAGTGACGGGACTAGCGGATACGAGCAGTACTTC. Amino acids: CAWSDGTSGYEQYF.